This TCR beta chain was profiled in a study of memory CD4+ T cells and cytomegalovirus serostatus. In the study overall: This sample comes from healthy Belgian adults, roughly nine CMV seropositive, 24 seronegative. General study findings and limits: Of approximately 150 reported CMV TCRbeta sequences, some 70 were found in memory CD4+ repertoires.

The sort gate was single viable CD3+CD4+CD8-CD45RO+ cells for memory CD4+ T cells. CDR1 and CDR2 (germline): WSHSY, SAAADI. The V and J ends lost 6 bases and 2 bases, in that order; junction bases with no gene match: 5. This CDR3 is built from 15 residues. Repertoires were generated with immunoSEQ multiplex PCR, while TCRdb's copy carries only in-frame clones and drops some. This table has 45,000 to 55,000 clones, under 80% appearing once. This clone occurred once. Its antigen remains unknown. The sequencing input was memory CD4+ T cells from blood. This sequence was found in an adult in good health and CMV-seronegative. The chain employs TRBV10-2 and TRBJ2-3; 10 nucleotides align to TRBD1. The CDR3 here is CASSPDRGSTDTQYF. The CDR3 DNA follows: TGCGCCAGCAGCCCGGACAGGGGGTCCACAGATACGCAGTATTTT.